The present entry profiles one T cell receptor beta chain with its context. The data were taken from a study of Ad26.COV2.S vaccination and SARS-CoV-2 variants. Libraries were prepared by immunoSEQ multiplex PCR; TCRdb keeps only in-frame clonotypes and omits some of them. The data show hundreds of thousands of clones, with around 89% seen just once and just under 5% held by the top ten. Described treatment: 19 received Ad26.COV2.S at low or high dose, single or two shots; roughly five received placebo; per-sample allocation not given. Collection of samples fell on day 63 after the first vaccine or placebo injection. Germline V CDR1 and CDR2: SGHRS, YFSETQ. The V end was cut by 3 bases, the J end by 4 bases, with 10 bases between. The CDR3 length is 13 residues.

Source: peripheral blood, taken in a trial of Ad26.COV2.S vaccine versus placebo. The chain is built from TRBV5-1 and TRBJ1-2; D may be TRBD1 (6 bases). The origin of this receptor is a person between 18 and 59 years old who received the Ad26.COV2.S COVID-19 vaccine or a placebo. DNA for the CDR3: TGCGCCAGCAGCTCAGGGGAACTCTATGGCTACACCTTC. Its protein product is CASSSGELYGYTF.